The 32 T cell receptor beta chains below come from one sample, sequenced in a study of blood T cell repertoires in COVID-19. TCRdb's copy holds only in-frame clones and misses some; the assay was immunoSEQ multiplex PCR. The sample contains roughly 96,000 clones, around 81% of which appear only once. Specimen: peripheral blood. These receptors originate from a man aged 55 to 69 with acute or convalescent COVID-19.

CDR3 loop: CASAPALIGTTLGDTQYF. The CDR3 DNA reads as TGCGCCAGCGCCCCGGCCCTAATCGGAACTACCTTGGGAGATACGCAGTATTTT. The V and J genes are TRBV5-1 and TRBJ2-3; D gene unclear. V gave up 7 bases and J gave up 5 bases, with 29 bases separating them. The germline CDR1 and CDR2 sequences are SGHRS and YFSETQ. The CDR3 spans 18 residues. Complete variable domain (other parts from reference TRBV5-1 and TRBJ2-3): KAGVTQTPRYLIKTRGQQVTLSCSPISGHRSVSWYQQTPGQGLQFLFEYFSETQRNKGNFPGRFSGRQFSNSRSEMNVSTLELGDSALYLCASAPALIGTTLGDTQYFGPGTRLTVL.

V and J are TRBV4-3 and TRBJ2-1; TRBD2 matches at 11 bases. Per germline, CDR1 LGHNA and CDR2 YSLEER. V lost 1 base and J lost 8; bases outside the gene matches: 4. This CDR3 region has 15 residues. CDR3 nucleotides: TGCGCCAGCAGCCAAGTAGCGGGAGGGCCATATGAGCAGTTCTTC. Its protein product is CASSQVAGGPYEQFF.

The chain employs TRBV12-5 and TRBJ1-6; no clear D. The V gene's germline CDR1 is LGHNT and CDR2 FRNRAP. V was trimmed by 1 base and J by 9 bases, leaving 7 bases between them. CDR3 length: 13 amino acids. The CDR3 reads CASGLDSFSPLHF. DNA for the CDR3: TGTGCTAGTGGTTTGGACAGTTTTTCACCCCTCCACTTT. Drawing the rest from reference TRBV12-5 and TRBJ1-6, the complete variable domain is DARVTQTPRHKVTEMGQEVTMRCQPILGHNTVFWYRQTMMQGLELLAYFRNRAPLDDSGMPKDRFSAEMPDATLATLKIQPSEPRDSAVYFCASGLDSFSPLHFGNGTRLTVT.

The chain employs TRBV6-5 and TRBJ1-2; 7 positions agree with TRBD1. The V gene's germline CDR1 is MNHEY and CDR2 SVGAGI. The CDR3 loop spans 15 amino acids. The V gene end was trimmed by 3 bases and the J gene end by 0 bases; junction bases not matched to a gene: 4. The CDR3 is CASSYSGQANYGYTF. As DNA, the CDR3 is TGTGCCAGCAGTTATTCTGGACAGGCTAACTATGGCTACACCTTC.

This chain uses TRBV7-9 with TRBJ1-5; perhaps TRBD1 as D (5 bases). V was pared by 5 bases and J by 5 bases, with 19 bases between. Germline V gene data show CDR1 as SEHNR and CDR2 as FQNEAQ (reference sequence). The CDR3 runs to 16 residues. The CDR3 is CASSPGGRGTDQPQHF. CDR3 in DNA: TGTGCCAGCAGCCCCGGGGGAAGAGGGACGGATCAGCCCCAGCATTTT.

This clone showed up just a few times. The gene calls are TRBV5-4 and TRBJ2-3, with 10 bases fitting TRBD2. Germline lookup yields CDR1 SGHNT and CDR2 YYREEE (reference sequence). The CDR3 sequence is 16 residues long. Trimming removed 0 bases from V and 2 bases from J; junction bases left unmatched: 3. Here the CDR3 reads CASSLGTSGVTDTQYF. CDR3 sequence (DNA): TGTGCCAGCAGCTTGGGGACTAGCGGAGTCACAGATACGCAGTATTTT.

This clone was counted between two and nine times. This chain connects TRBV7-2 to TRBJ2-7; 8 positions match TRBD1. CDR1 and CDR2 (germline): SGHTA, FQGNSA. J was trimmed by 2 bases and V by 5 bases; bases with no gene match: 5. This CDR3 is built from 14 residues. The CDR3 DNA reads TGTGCCAGCAGCGCAGACAGGGGTGCCTACGAGCAGTACTTC. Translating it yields CASSADRGAYEQYF.

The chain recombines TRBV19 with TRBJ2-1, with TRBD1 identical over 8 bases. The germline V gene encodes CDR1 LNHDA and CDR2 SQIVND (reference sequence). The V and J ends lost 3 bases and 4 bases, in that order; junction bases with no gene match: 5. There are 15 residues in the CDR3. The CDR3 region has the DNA TGTGCCAGTAGTATGTTGGACAGGGAATACAATGAGCAGTTCTTC. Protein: CASSMLDREYNEQFF.

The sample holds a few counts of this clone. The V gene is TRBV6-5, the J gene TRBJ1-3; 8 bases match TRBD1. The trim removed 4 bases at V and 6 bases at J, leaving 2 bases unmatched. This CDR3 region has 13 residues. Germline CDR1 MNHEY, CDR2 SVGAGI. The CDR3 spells CASSSGGENTIYF. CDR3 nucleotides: TGTGCCAGCAGTTCAGGGGGCGAAAACACCATATATTTT.

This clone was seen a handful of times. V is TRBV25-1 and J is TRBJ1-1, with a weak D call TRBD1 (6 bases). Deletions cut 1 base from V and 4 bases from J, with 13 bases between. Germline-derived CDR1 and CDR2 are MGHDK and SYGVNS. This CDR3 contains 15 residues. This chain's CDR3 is CASSEWGTTITEAFF. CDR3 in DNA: TGTGCCAGCAGTGAATGGGGGACAACTATCACTGAAGCTTTCTTT.

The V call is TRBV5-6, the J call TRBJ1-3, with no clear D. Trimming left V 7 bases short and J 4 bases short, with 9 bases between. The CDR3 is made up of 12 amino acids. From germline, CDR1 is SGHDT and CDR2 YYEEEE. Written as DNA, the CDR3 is TGTGCCAGCCGAAGCGGGGGAAACACCATATATTTT. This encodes CASRSGGNTIYF.

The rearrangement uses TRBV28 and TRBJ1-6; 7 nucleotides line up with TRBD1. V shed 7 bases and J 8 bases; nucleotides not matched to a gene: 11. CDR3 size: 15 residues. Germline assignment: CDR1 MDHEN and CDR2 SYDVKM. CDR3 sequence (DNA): TGTGCCAGCACCACCTCGACAGGGCGTCATTCACCCCTCCACTTT. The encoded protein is CASTTSTGRHSPLHF.

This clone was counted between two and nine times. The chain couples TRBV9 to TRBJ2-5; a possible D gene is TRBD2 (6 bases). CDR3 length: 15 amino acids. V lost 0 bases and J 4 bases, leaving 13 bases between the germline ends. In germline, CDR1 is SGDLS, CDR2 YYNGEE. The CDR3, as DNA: TGTGCCAGCAGCGTAGGCCAAACGGGAGTAGAGACCCAGTACTTC. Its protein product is CASSVGQTGVETQYF.

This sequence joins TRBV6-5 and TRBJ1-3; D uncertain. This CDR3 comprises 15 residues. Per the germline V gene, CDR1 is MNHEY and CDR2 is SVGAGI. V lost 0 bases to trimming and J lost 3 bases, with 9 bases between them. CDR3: CASSYSKGGGNTIYF. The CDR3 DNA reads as TGTGCCAGCAGTTACTCGAAGGGAGGTGGAAACACCATATATTTT.

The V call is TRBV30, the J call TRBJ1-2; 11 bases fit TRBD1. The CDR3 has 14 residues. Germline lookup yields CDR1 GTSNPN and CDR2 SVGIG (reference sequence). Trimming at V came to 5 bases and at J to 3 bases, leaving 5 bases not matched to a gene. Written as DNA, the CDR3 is TGTGCCTGGGTTGGACAGGGGGCCTACTATGGCTACACCTTC. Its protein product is CAWVGQGAYYGYTF.

The CDR3 nucleotides are TGTGCCAGTAGCCCGACAGGGGGCTATGGCTACACCTTC. Its protein product is CASSPTGGYGYTF. The chain uses TRBV19 and TRBJ1-2, with 9 bases that match TRBD1. This CDR3 spans 13 amino acids. V trimming: 6 bases; J trimming: 4 bases; junction bases outside the gene matches: 3. In germline, CDR1 is LNHDA, CDR2 SQIVND (reference sequence).

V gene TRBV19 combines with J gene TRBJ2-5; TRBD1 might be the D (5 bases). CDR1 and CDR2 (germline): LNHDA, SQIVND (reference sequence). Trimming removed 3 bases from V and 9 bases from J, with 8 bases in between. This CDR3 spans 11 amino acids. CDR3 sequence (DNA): TGTGCCAGTAGTATCGAAGGGGCCCAGTACTTC. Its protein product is CASSIEGAQYF.

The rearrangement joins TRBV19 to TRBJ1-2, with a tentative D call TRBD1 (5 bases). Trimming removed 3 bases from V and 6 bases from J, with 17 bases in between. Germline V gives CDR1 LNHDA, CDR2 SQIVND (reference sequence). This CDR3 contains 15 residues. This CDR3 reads CASSISPHGGDGYTF. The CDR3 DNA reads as TGTGCCAGTAGTATTTCACCGCACGGAGGGGATGGCTACACCTTC.

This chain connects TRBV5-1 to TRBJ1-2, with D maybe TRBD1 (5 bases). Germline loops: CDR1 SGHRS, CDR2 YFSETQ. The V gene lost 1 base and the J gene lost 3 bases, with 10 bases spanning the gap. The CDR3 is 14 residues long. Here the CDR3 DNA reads TGCGCCAGCAGCTTGTTCAGGGTGGACTATGGCTACACCTTC. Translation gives CASSLFRVDYGYTF.

The CDR3 spells CASSYSTGAYTEAFF. In DNA form, the CDR3 reads TGTGCCAGCAGTTACTCTACAGGGGCCTACACTGAAGCTTTCTTT. The chain uses TRBV6-5 and TRBJ1-1; 7 nucleotides match TRBD1. This CDR3 has 15 residues. Germline V CDR1 and CDR2: MNHEY, SVGAGI. V lost 0 bases and J lost 3; bases outside the gene matches: 4.

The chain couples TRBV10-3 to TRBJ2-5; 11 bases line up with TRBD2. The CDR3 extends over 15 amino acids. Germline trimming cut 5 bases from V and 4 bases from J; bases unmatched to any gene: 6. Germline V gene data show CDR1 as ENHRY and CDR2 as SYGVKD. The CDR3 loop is CAISKLAGDGETQYF. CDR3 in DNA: TGTGCCATCAGTAAACTAGCGGGGGATGGAGAGACCCAGTACTTC.

CDR3 protein: CASSIAWTGTQPQHF. CDR3 coding DNA: TGTGCCAGTAGTATAGCGTGGACAGGGACTCAGCCCCAGCATTTT. V gene TRBV19 combines with J gene TRBJ1-5; 8 bases are a match to TRBD1. The CDR3 spans 15 residues. Germline trimming cut 1 base from V and 6 bases from J; bases unmatched to any gene: 5. The V gene's germline CDR1 is LNHDA and CDR2 SQIVND (reference sequence).

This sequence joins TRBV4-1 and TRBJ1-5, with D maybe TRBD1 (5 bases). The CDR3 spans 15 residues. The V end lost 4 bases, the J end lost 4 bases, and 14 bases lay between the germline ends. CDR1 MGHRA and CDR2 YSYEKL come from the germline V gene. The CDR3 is CASSRRGEGNQPQHF. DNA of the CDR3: TGCGCCAGCAGCCGCCGAGGGGAGGGGAATCAGCCCCAGCATTTT.

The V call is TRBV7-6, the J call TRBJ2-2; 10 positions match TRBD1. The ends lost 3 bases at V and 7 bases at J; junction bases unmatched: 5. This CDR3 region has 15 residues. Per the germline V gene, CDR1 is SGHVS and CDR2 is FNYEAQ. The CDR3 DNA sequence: TGTGCCAGCAGCTTGGGGACAGGGGCTGTCGGGGAGCTGTTTTTT. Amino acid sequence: CASSLGTGAVGELFF.

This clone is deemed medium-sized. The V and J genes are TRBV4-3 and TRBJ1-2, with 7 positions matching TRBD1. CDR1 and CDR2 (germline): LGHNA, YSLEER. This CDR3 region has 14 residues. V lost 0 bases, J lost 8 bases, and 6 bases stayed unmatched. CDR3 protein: CASSQDSRGGGYTF. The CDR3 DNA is TGCGCCAGCAGCCAAGATAGTCGAGGGGGCGGCTACACCTTC.

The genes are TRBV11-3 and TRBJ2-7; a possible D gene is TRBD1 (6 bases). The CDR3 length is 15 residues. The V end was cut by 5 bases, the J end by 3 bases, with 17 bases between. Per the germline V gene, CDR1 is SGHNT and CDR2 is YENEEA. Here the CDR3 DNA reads TGTGCCAGCAGCCCCTCATTGGCACAGGGCTACGAGCAGTACGTC. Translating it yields CASSPSLAQGYEQYV.

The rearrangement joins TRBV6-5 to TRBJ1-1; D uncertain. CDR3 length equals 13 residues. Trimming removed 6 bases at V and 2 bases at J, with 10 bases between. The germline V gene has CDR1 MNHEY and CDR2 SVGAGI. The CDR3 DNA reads TGTGCCAGCAGGGGCTGGACTAACACTGAAGCTTTCTTT. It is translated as CASRGWTNTEAFF.

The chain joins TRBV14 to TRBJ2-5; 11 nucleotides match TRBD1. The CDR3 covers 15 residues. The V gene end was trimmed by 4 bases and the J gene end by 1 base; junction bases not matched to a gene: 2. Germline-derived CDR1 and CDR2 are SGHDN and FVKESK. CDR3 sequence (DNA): TGTGCCAGCAGCCGGGACAGGGGGACCCAAGAGACCCAGTACTTC. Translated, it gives CASSRDRGTQETQYF.

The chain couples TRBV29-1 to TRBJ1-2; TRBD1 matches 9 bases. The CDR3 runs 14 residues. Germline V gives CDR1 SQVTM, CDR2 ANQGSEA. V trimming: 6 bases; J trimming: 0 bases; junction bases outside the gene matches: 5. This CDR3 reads CSVGQGTTNYGYTF. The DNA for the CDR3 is TGCAGCGTCGGACAGGGGACAACTAACTATGGCTACACCTTC.

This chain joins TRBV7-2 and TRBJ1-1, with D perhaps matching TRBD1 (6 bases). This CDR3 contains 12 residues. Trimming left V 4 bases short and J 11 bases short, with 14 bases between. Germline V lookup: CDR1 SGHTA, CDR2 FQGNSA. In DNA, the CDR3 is TGTGCCAGCAGCTGGCAGGGGTCGAGGGCTTTCTTT. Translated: CASSWQGSRAFF.

CDR3: CASSLGTSVDTQYF. The CDR3 DNA reads TGCGCCAGCAGCTTGGGGACTAGCGTTGATACGCAGTATTTT. This chain uses TRBV5-1 with TRBJ2-3; 9 bases match TRBD2. The CDR3 is 14 amino acids. The V segment lost 0 bases and the J segment 6 bases; nucleotides outside the gene matches: 2. Per germline, CDR1 SGHRS and CDR2 YFSETQ.

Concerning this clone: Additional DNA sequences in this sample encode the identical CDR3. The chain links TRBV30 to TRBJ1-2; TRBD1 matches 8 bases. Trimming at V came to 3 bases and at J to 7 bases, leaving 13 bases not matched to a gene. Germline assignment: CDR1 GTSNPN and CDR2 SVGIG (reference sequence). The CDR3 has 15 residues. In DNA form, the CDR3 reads TGTGCCTGGAGCCCGCGAGGACAGGGACTTTCTGGCTACACCTTC. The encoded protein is CAWSPRGQGLSGYTF.